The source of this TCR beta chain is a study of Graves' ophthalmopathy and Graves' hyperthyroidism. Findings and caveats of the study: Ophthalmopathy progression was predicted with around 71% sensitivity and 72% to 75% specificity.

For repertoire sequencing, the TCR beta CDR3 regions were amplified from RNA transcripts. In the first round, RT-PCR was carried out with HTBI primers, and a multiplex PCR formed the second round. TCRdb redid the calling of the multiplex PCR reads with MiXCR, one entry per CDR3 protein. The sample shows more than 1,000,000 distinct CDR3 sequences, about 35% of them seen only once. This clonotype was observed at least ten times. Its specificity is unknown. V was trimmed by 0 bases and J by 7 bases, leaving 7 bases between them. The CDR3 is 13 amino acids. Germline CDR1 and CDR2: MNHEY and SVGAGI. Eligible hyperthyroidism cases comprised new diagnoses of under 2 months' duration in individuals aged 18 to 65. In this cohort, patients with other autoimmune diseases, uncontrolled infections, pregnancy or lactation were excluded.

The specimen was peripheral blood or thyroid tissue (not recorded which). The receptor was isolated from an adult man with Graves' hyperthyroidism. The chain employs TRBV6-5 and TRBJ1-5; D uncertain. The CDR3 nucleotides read TGTGCCAGCAGTTACTCGAGTGGGCAGCCCCAGCATTTT. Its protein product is CASSYSSGQPQHF.